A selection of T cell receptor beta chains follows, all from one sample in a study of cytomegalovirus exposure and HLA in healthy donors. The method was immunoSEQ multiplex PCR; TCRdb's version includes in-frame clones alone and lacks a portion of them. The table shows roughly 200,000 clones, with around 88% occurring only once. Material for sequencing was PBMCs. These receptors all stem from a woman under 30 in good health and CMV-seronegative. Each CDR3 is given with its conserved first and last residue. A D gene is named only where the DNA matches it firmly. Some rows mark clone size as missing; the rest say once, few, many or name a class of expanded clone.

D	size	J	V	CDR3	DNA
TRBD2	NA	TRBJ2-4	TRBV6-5	CASSSGLAENIQYF	TGTGCCAGCAGTTCGGGGCTAGCGGAAAACATTCAGTACTTC
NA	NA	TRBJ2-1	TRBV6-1	CASSELYNEQFF	TGTGCCAGCAGTGAACTGTACAATGAGCAGTTCTTC
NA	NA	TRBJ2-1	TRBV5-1	CASSLTGSSYNEQFF	TGCGCCAGCAGCTTGACGGGAAGCTCCTACAATGAGCAGTTCTTC
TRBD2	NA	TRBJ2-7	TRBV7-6	CASSQVAGSSYEQYF	TGTGCCAGCAGTCAAGTAGCGGGGAGCTCCTACGAGCAGTACTTC
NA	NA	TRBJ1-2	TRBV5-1	CASSLASVFYGYTF	TGCGCCAGCAGCTTGGCCTCTGTATTCTATGGCTACACCTTC
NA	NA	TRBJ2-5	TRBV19	CASSFRRQIQETQYF	TGTGCCAGTAGCTTCCGGAGGCAGATTCAAGAGACCCAGTACTTC
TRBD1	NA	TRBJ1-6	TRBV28	CASSFGQGYSPLHF	TGTGCCAGCAGTTTCGGACAGGGCTATTCACCCCTCCACTTT
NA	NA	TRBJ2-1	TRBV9	CASSSTIDNEQFF	TGTGCCAGCAGTAGCACCATCGACAATGAGCAGTTCTTC
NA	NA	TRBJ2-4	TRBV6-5	CASSYSGGLAKNIQYF	TGTGCCAGCAGTTACTCGGGCGGACTAGCCAAAAACATTCAGTACTTC
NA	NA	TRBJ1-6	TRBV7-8	CASSLVHPNSPLHF	TGTGCCAGCAGCTTAGTACACCCGAATTCACCCCTCCACTTT
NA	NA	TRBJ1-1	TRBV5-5	CASSWWGRAEAFF	TGTGCCAGCAGCTGGTGGGGCAGAGCTGAAGCTTTCTTT
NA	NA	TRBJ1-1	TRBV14	CASSPDRPDTEAFF	TGTGCCAGCAGCCCTGACAGGCCGGACACTGAAGCTTTCTTT
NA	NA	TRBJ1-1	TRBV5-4	CASSLDSSEAFF	TGTGCCAGCAGCTTGGACAGCTCTGAAGCTTTCTTT
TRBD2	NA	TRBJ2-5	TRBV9	CASSVEGSGGVGETQYF	TGTGCCAGCAGCGTAGAGGGTAGCGGGGGGGTCGGGGAGACCCAGTACTTC
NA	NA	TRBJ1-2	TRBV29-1	CSADSLWGYTF	TGCAGCGCCGACAGTCTGTGGGGCTACACCTTC
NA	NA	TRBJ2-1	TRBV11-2	CASSAEGRRYNEQFF	TGTGCCAGCAGCGCCGAAGGGAGGAGGTATAATGAGCAGTTCTTC
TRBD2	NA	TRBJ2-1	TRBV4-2	CASSPEGLAGGSEQFF	TGTGCCAGCAGCCCGGAAGGACTAGCGGGGGGAAGTGAGCAGTTCTTC
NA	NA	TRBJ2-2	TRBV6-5	CASRRTDMNTGELFF	TGTGCCAGCAGACGGACAGATATGAACACCGGGGAGCTGTTTTTT
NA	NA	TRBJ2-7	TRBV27	CASRLRGGRAYEQYF	TGTGCCAGCAGACTCCGTGGGGGCAGGGCCTACGAGCAGTACTTC
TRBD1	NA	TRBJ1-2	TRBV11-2	CASSLGPTGAGSHTF	TGTGCCAGCAGCTTAGGGCCCACAGGGGCAGGTTCTCACACCTTC
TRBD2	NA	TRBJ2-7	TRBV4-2	CASSQDASGRPSYEQYF	TGTGCCAGCAGCCAAGATGCTAGCGGGAGGCCGTCCTACGAGCAGTACTTC
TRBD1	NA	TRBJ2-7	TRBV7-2	CASSLDRGYYEQYF	TGTGCCAGCAGCTTAGACAGGGGGTACTACGAGCAGTACTTC
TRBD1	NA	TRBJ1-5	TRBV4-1	CASSASTGLGNQPQHF	TGCGCCAGCAGCGCCTCGACAGGGTTGGGCAATCAGCCCCAGCATTTT
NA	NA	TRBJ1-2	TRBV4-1	CASSQGSRDYGYTF	TGCGCCAGCAGCCAAGGGTCCAGGGACTATGGCTACACCTTC
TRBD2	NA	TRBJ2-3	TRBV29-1	CSVDLAGADTQYF	TGCAGCGTTGATTTAGCGGGAGCAGATACGCAGTATTTT
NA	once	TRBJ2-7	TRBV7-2	CASSGALVNHEQYF	TGTGCCAGCAGCGGTGCACTAGTGAACCACGAGCAGTACTTC
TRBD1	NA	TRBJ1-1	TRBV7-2	CASSAHRGNTEAFF	TGTGCCAGCAGCGCCCACAGGGGGAACACTGAAGCTTTCTTT
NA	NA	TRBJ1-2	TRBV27	CASSLEFSGVNYGYTF	TGTGCCAGCAGTTTAGAGTTCAGCGGTGTTAACTATGGCTACACCTTC
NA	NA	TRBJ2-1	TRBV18	CASSPTGLYNEQFF	TGTGCCAGCTCACCAACAGGGCTCTACAATGAGCAGTTCTTC
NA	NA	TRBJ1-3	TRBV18	CASSQPKHTPSGNTIYF	TGTGCCAGCTCACAACCCAAACATACACCCTCTGGAAACACCATATATTTT
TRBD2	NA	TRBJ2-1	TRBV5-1	CASSLGLAAPRVRERQFF	TGCGCCAGCAGCTTAGGACTAGCGGCCCCCCGGGTCCGTGAGAGGCAGTTCTTC
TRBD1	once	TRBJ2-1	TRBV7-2	CASWKDRVVGEQFF	TGTGCCAGCTGGAAGGACAGGGTGGTCGGTGAGCAGTTCTTC
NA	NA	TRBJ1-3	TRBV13	CASSNTGSYTIYF	TGTGCCAGCAGCAACACAGGGTCGTACACCATATATTTT
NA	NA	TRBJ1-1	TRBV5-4	CASSLSGGAGNTEAFF	TGTGCCAGCAGCCTCTCAGGAGGGGCGGGGAACACTGAAGCTTTCTTT
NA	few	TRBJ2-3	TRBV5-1	CASSLGLNTDTQYF	TGCGCCAGCAGCTTGGGACTAAACACAGATACGCAGTATTTT
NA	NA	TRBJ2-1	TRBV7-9	CASSPQGGEQFF	TGTGCCAGCAGCCCCCAGGGGGGTGAGCAGTTCTTC
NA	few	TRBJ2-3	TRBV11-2	CASSSLARSTDTQYF	TGTGCCAGCAGTTCCCTAGCGCGGAGCACAGATACGCAGTATTTT
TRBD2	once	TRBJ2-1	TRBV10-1	CASSETTSGAYNEQFF	TGCGCCAGCAGTGAGACGACTAGCGGAGCTTACAATGAGCAGTTCTTC
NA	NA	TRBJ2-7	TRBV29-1	CSVLQGKNEQYF	TGCAGCGTTCTCCAGGGCAAGAACGAGCAGTACTTC
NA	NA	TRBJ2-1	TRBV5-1	CASSRGLGTSVVDEQFF	TGCGCCAGCAGCAGGGGATTGGGGACAAGTGTTGTGGATGAGCAGTTCTTC
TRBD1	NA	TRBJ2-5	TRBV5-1	CASSVTGGAEETQYF	TGCGCCAGCAGCGTGACAGGGGGCGCGGAAGAGACCCAGTACTTC
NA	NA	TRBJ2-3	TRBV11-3	CASSFPINPSYTDTQYF	TGTGCCAGCAGCTTCCCAATAAACCCTAGCTACACAGATACGCAGTATTTT
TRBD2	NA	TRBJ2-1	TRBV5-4	CASNLGTSGNNEQFF	TGTGCCAGTAACCTCGGGACTAGCGGAAACAATGAGCAGTTCTTC
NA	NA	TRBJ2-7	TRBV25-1	CASSEGPTYEQYF	TGTGCCAGCAGTGAAGGGCCAACCTACGAGCAGTACTTC
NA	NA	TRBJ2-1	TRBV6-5	CASSYAGNSEAEQFF	TGTGCCAGCAGTTATGCGGGGAATTCGGAGGCTGAGCAGTTCTTC
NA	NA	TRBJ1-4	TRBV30	CAWSSDEGGKLFF	TGTGCCTGGAGTAGTGACGAGGGTGGAAAACTGTTTTTT
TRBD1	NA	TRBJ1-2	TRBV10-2	CASSLTGTGRDYGYTF	TGCGCCAGCAGTTTAACCGGGACAGGGAGAGACTATGGCTACACCTTC
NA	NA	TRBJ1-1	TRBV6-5	CASSYRGAEAFF	TGTGCCAGCAGTTATAGGGGTGCTGAAGCTTTCTTT
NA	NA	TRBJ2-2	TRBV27	CASSLAQGNTGELFF	TGTGCCAGCAGTTTAGCCCAGGGCAACACCGGGGAGCTGTTTTTT
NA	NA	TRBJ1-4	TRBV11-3	CASYQMADRTNEKLFF	TGTGCCAGCTATCAAATGGCCGACAGAACTAATGAAAAACTGTTTTTT
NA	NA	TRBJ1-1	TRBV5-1	CASSSSYQREAFF	TGCGCCAGCAGCTCATCTTATCAGAGGGAAGCTTTCTTT
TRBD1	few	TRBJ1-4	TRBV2	CASSEDRRSEKLFF	TGTGCCAGCAGTGAGGACAGGAGGTCTGAAAAACTGTTTTTT
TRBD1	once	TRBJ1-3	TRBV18	CASSQDRGGNTIYF	TGTGCCAGCTCACAGGACAGGGGTGGAAACACCATATATTTT
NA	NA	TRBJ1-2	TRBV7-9	CASSLIGKANYGYTF	TGTGCCAGCAGCTTAATCGGGAAGGCTAACTATGGCTACACCTTC
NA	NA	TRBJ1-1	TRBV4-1	CASSQVARGRPEAFF	TGCGCCAGCAGCCAAGTTGCCCGGGGGAGGCCTGAAGCTTTCTTT
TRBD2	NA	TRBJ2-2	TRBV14	CASSRRGGIGNTGELFF	TGTGCCAGCAGCCGCCGGGGGGGAATAGGGAACACCGGGGAGCTGTTTTTT
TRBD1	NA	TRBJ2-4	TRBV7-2	CASSLSYDRGNIQYF	TGTGCCAGCAGCTTAAGTTATGACAGGGGAAACATTCAGTACTTC
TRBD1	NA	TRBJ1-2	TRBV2	CASIKQGERIYGYTF	TGTGCCAGCATTAAACAGGGGGAAAGGATTTATGGCTACACCTTC
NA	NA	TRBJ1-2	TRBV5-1	CASSYAGDGYTF	TGCGCCAGCAGCTATGCGGGGGATGGCTACACCTTC
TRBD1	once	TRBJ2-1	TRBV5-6	CASSLAGQGAGEQFF	TGTGCCAGCAGCTTAGCGGGACAGGGGGCAGGTGAGCAGTTCTTC